A selection of T cell receptor beta chains follows, all from one sample in a study of blood T cells in healthy people across ages. MiXCR, run by TCRdb on the 5' RACE reads, gives a single entry per CDR3 protein. The sample lists some 1.5 million distinct CDR3 sequences, 25% to 30% seen once, with 7.7% in the top ten. The sample taken for sequencing was blood. The receptors come from a woman younger than 45 in good health. Both conserved end residues are part of each CDR3. Fields, in order: J gene, D gene, clone size, V gene, CDR3 protein, CDR3 DNA. The D gene is left open where the match is weak. Clone size is stated in some rows and not others, as once, few, many or a class when expanded.

TRBJ2-7	TRBD2	few	TRBV12-3/TRBV12-4	CASSTTSGAYEQYF	TGTGCCAGCAGTACCACTAGCGGGGCCTACGAGCAGTACTTC
TRBJ1-5	TRBD1	-	TRBV2	CASQDRVGNQPQHF	TGTGCCAGCCAGGACAGGGTAGGGAATCAGCCCCAGCATTTT
TRBJ2-7	TRBD1	-	TRBV11-2	CASSEWGTGGANYGQYF	TGTGCCAGCAGCGAGTGGGGGACAGGGGGCGCGAACTACGGGCAGTACTTC
TRBJ2-7	TRBD2	-	TRBV18	CASSPIPPSGGANNEQYF	TGTGCCAGCTCACCAATCCCCCCTAGCGGGGGGGCGAACAATGAGCAGTACTTC
TRBJ2-1	-	many	TRBV4-1	CASSQAPTLITGSSYNEQFF	TGCGCCAGCAGCCAAGCTCCGACCTTAATTACAGGGAGCTCCTACAATGAGCAGTTCTTC
TRBJ2-1	-	few	TRBV3-1	CASSQDFQWNNHDNEQFF	TGTGCCAGCAGCCAAGATTTCCAGTGGAACAACCATGACAATGAGCAGTTCTTC
TRBJ2-1	TRBD2	-	TRBV6-1	CASSEKGVRLATYNEQFF	TGTGCCAGCAGTGAAAAAGGTGTAAGACTAGCGACCTACAATGAGCAGTTCTTC
TRBJ1-2	-	few	TRBV20-1	CSAREAGGDYGYTF	TGCAGTGCTAGAGAGGCGGGGGGAGACTATGGCTACACCTTC
TRBJ2-3	-	-	TRBV6-5	CASGRDGGTDTQYF	TGTGCCAGTGGCCGGGACGGGGGCACAGATACGCAGTATTTT
TRBJ2-3	-	-	TRBV6-6	CASAPGATDTQYF	TGTGCCAGCGCTCCGGGGGCCACAGATACGCAGTATTTT
TRBJ2-1	TRBD1	-	TRBV7-6	CASSNKGGAYNEQFF	TGTGCCAGCAGCAATAAAGGGGGCGCCTACAATGAGCAGTTCTTC
TRBJ2-7	TRBD1	-	TRBV14	CASGGPDPGQGIYEQYF	TGTGCCAGCGGGGGACCTGATCCGGGACAGGGGATATACGAGCAGTACTTC
TRBJ1-2	-	-	TRBV12-3/TRBV12-4	CASSFGASLYGYTF	TGTGCCAGCAGTTTCGGTGCTAGTCTCTATGGCTACACCTTC
TRBJ1-6	-	few	TRBV5-5	CASSPGRISVYSPLHF	TGTGCCAGCAGCCCTGGGAGAATATCGGTATATTCACCCCTCCACTTT
TRBJ2-1	TRBD2	-	TRBV18	CASSKTGGHNEQFF	TGTGCCAGCTCAAAAACGGGAGGGCACAATGAGCAGTTCTTC
TRBJ2-1	-	many	TRBV7-9	CASSSRTGPYNEQFF	TGTGCCAGCAGCTCCAGAACTGGTCCCTACAATGAGCAGTTCTTC
TRBJ2-5	-	few	TRBV13	CASTKPGLEETQYF	TGTGCCAGCACCAAACCGGGGCTAGAAGAGACCCAGTACTTC
TRBJ2-1	TRBD2	many	TRBV7-3	CASSPLAGGRNEQFF	TGTGCCAGCAGCCCTCTAGCGGGGGGGCGCAATGAGCAGTTCTTC
TRBJ2-5	-	-	TRBV5-1	CATATIHQETQYF	TGCGCCACCGCCACGATCCACCAAGAGACCCAGTACTTC
TRBJ1-4	TRBD1	many	TRBV5-1	CASSLTGGDEKLFF	TGTGCCAGCAGCTTAACAGGGGGCGATGAAAAACTGTTTTTT
TRBJ1-2	-	-	TRBV2	CASLRGTHTF	TGTGCCAGCCTTAGGGGCACGCACACCTTC
TRBJ2-5	-	-	TRBV25-1	CASSIPRVRDEQYF	TGTGCCAGCAGTATACCCAGGGTCCGCGATGAGCAGTACTTC